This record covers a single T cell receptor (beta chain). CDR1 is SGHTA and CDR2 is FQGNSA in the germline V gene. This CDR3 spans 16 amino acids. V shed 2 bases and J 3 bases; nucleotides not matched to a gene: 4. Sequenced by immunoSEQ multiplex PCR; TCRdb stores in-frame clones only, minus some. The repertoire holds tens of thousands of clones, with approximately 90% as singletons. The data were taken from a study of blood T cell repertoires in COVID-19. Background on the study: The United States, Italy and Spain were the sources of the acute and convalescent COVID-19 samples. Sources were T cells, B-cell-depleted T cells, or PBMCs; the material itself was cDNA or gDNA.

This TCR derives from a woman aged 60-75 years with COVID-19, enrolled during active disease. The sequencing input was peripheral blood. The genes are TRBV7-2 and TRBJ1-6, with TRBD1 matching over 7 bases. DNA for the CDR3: TGTGCCAGCAGCTTATATACAGGGGACTATAATTCACCCCTCCACTTT. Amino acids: CASSLYTGDYNSPLHF.